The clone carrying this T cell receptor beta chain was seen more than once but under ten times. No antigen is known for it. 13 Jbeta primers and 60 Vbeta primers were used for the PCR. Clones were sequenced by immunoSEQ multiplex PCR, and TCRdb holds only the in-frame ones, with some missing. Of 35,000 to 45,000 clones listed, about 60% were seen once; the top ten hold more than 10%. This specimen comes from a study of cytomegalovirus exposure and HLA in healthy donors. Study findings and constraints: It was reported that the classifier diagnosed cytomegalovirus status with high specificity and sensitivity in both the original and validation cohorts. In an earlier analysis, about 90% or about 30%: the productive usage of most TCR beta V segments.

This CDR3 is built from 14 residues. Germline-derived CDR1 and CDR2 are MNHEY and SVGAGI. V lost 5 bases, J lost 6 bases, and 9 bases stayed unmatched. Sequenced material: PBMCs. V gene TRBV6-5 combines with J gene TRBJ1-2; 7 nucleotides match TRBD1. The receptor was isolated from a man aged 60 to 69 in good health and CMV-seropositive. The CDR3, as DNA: TGTGCCAGCAGTAGAACCCCCGACAGGGATGGCTACACCTTC. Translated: CASSRTPDRDGYTF.